This is a list of T cell receptor beta chains from one sample in a study of blood T cell repertoires in COVID-19. TCRdb's copy holds only in-frame clones and misses some; the assay was immunoSEQ multiplex PCR. The sample has about 300,000 clones, around 92% seen once. The material sequenced was peripheral blood. The receptors come from a woman in her 30s with COVID-19, enrolled during active disease. The CDR3 runs from the conserved cysteine through the conserved F or W. Fields, in order: J gene, D gene, V gene, clone size, CDR3 DNA, CDR3 protein. A D gene is named only where the DNA matches it firmly. Only some rows state a clone size, as once, few, many or a class for expanded clones.

TRBJ1-6 | NA | TRBV7-3 | once | TGTGCCAGCGCGGGTGGAGTTAATTCACCCCTCCACTTT | CASAGGVNSPLHF
TRBJ1-1 | NA | TRBV7-2 | NA | TGTGCCAGCAGCTTAGTCCCACCAGGGAACACTGAAGCTTTCTTT | CASSLVPPGNTEAFF
TRBJ2-5 | NA | TRBV10-3 | NA | TGTGCCATCAGTGGGGGCCCCGTAGAGTCGGAGACCCAGTACTTC | CAISGGPVESETQYF
TRBJ1-4 | NA | TRBV4-1 | NA | TGCGCCAGCAGCCTCTTATTTGCAACTAATGAAAAACTGTTTTTT | CASSLLFATNEKLFF
TRBJ1-1 | NA | TRBV6-5 | NA | TGTGCCAGCAGTTACTCGAACAGGCCCAACACTGAAGCTTTCTTT | CASSYSNRPNTEAFF
TRBJ1-6 | NA | TRBV7-9 | NA | TGTGCCAGCAGCTGGGGGGGCAGAACGGCCTATAATTCACCCCTCCACTTT | CASSWGGRTAYNSPLHF
TRBJ2-1 | TRBD2 | TRBV15 | NA | TGTGCCACCAGCAGAGACCGGGGGGGCGGTGAGCAGTTCTTC | CATSRDRGGGEQFF
TRBJ1-2 | TRBD1 | TRBV19 | NA | TGTGCCAGTAGAGCGGGACAGGGGGCGTGGAACTATGGCTACACCTTC | CASRAGQGAWNYGYTF
TRBJ2-3 | TRBD2 | TRBV9 | NA | TGTGCCAGCAGCGTAGTGGCAGGGGTGGCGGGGGGGCCGGAAGATACGCAGTATTTT | CASSVVAGVAGGPEDTQYF
TRBJ1-1 | TRBD1 | TRBV2 | NA | TGTGCCACCAAGACGGGACAGGACACTGAAGCTTTCTTT | CATKTGQDTEAFF